Below, 14 T cell receptor beta chains from the same sample are listed, as sequenced in a study of cytomegalovirus exposure and HLA in healthy donors. Repertoires were generated with immunoSEQ multiplex PCR, while TCRdb's copy carries only in-frame clones and drops some. The repertoire consists of about 98,000 clones, with around 90% occurring once and the leading ten covering approximately 4%. Sequenced sample: PBMCs. The receptors stem from a woman in her 30s in good health and CMV-seronegative.

The chain is built from TRBV25-1 and TRBJ1-5, with D perhaps TRBD1 (6 bases). Germline CDR1 is MGHDK and CDR2 is SYGVNS. The CDR3 runs to 15 residues. Trimming removed 3 bases at V and 4 bases at J, with 13 bases between. CDR3 in DNA: TGTGCCAGCAGTGAGACAGGACTCTCTAATCAGCCCCAGCATTTT. It is translated as CASSETGLSNQPQHF. The complete variable domain, with remaining parts taken from reference TRBV25-1 and TRBJ1-5, reads EADIYQTPRYLVIGTGKKITLECSQTMGHDKMYWYQQDPGMELHLIHYSYGVNSTEKGDLSSESTVSRIRTEHFPLTLESARPSHTSQYLCASSETGLSNQPQHFGDGTRLSIL.

CDR3 residues: CASSLARQGVFEKLFF. DNA for the CDR3: TGTGCCAGCAGCTTGGCCAGACAGGGGGTTTTTGAAAAACTGTTTTTT. The chain recombines TRBV5-6 with TRBJ1-4; TRBD1 matches at 9 bases. CDR1 and CDR2 (germline): SGHDT, YYEEEE. Losses at the gene ends were 0 bases for V and 7 bases for J; bases not matched to a gene: 7. The CDR3 is made up of 16 amino acids.

The chain employs TRBV10-1 and TRBJ2-1; the D gene is possibly TRBD2 (6 bases). The CDR3 covers 13 residues. From germline, CDR1 is WNHNN and CDR2 SYGVQD (reference sequence). V was cut by 7 bases and J by 10 bases, with 17 bases left in between. Written as DNA, the CDR3 is TGCGCCAGCACTCGGGACTTTGGCGAAGAGCAGTTCTTC. This gives the protein CASTRDFGEEQFF.

This clone was detected only once. The gene calls are TRBV18 and TRBJ2-7, with D uncertain. V lost 3 bases, J lost 5 bases, and 8 bases lay in between. CDR3 size: 12 residues. Germline CDR1 KGHSH, CDR2 LQKENI. The CDR3 DNA reads as TGTGCCAGCTCACCCGTACCGGACGAGCAGTACTTC. Protein product: CASSPVPDEQYF.

The chain recombines TRBV27 with TRBJ2-1; 7 bases fit TRBD1. The CDR3 length is 15 residues. Germline CDR1 MNHEY, CDR2 SMNVEV (reference sequence). V lost 2 bases, J lost 6 bases, and 7 bases stayed unmatched. The CDR3 bases are TGTGCCAGCAGTTTAAACAGGGGAAGGGGCAATGAGCAGTTCTTC. Encoded protein: CASSLNRGRGNEQFF.

V usage is TRBV29-1 and J usage is TRBJ2-3; a possible D gene is TRBD2 (6 bases). CDR1 SQVTM and CDR2 ANQGSEA come from the germline V gene. V dropped 3 bases and J dropped 2 bases, with 9 bases sitting between them. CDR3 length equals 13 residues. CDR3: CSVEGGDTDTQYF. Here the CDR3 DNA reads TGCAGCGTTGAGGGGGGTGACACAGATACGCAGTATTTT.

J is TRBJ1-1 and V is TRBV5-4, with no clear D. This CDR3 has 14 residues. Germline V CDR1 and CDR2: SGHNT, YYREEE (reference sequence). Trimming removed 1 base at V and 0 bases at J, with 7 bases between. CDR3 nucleotides: TGTGCCAGCAGCTTGTCCGGGTTGAACACTGAAGCTTTCTTT. Amino acids: CASSLSGLNTEAFF.

The chain uses TRBV5-5 and TRBJ1-1, with unresolved D. V was pared by 3 bases and J by 5 bases, with 8 bases between. The CDR3 covers 12 residues. Germline V gene data show CDR1 as SGHKS and CDR2 as YYEKEE (reference sequence). Here the CDR3 DNA reads TGTGCCAGCAGCTGGTGGGAGACTGAAGCTTTCTTT. Protein product: CASSWWETEAFF.

This chain links TRBV5-1 with TRBJ2-1; 9 positions match TRBD2. CDR3 length: 15 amino acids. J lost 9 bases, V lost 4 bases, and 11 bases had no gene match. Germline CDR1 SGHRS, CDR2 YFSETQ. In nucleotides, the CDR3 is TGCGCCAGCAGCCCGGGGGGCGGGAGGGCCTTTGAGCAGTTCTTC. The encoded protein is CASSPGGGRAFEQFF.

The chain combines TRBV29-1 with TRBJ2-4, with 8 bases aligning to TRBD1. J lost 8 bases, V lost 3 bases, and 3 bases had no gene match. The CDR3 has 12 amino acids. Germline lookup yields CDR1 SQVTM and CDR2 ANQGSEA. The CDR3 protein is CSVDQGADIQYF. The CDR3 bases are TGCAGCGTTGACCAGGGGGCGGACATTCAGTACTTC.

This chain joins TRBV11-2 and TRBJ1-3; D remains ambiguous. The CDR3 runs to 15 residues. Germline lookup yields CDR1 SGHAT and CDR2 FQNNGV. The germline V and J ends were trimmed by 2 bases and 0 bases, with 8 bases remaining between them. For the CDR3, the DNA is TGTGCCAGCAGCTTACTCCTGTCCTCTGGAAACACCATATATTTT. Residues: CASSLLLSSGNTIYF.

The chain joins TRBV29-1 to TRBJ2-1; 15 nucleotides agree with TRBD2. The CDR3 totals 18 residues. From germline, CDR1 is SQVTM and CDR2 ANQGSEA. V gave up 8 bases and J gave up 6 bases; unmatched junction bases: 17. CDR3 loop: CSSTRGLAGGPMTNEQFF. The CDR3 nucleotides are TGCAGCTCAACTCGAGGACTAGCGGGAGGGCCTATGACCAATGAGCAGTTCTTC.

The chain employs TRBV28 and TRBJ2-7; weak D call: TRBD1 (6 bases). The CDR3 sequence is 16 residues long. CDR1 is MDHEN, CDR2 SYDVKM, per germline. V was cut by 10 bases and J by 0 bases, with 22 bases left in between. In nucleotides, the CDR3 is TGTGCCACCCTAATGGGGCTAGGGGGTAGCTCCTACGAGCAGTACTTC. Amino acid sequence: CATLMGLGGSSYEQYF.

This rearrangement joins TRBV28 to TRBJ2-7, with D maybe TRBD2 (6 bases). Germline V gives CDR1 MDHEN, CDR2 SYDVKM. This CDR3 comprises 15 residues. The V and J ends lost 3 bases and 7 bases respectively, with 19 bases between them. CDR3 sequence reads: CASSLAGGPAGEQYF. CDR3 DNA sequence: TGTGCCAGCAGTTTGGCAGGCGGCCCTGCGGGAGAGCAGTACTTC.